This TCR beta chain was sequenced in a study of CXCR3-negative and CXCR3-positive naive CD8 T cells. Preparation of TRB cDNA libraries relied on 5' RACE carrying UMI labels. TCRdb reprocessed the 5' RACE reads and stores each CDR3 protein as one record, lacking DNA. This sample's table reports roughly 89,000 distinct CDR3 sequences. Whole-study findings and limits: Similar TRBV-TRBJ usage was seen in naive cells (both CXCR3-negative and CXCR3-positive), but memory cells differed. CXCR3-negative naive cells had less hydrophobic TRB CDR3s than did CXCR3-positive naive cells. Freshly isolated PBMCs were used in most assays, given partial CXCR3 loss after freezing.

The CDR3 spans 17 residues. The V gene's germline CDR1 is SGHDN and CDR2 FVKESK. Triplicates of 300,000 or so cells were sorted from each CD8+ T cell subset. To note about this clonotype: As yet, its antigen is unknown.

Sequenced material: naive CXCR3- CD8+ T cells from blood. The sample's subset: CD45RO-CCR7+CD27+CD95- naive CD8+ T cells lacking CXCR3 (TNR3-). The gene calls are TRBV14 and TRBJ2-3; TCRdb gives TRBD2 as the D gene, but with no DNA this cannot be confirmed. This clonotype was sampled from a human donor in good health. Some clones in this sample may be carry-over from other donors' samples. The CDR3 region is CASSQGPSGSSGDTQYF.